This TCR beta chain appears in the sequencing data of a study of blood T cell repertoires in COVID-19. Assay used: immunoSEQ multiplex PCR; TCRdb lists only in-frame clones, some missing. The sample has 240,000 or so clones; about 80% are singletons. Material: peripheral blood. This TCR came from a woman over 75 with acute or convalescent COVID-19.

CDR3 nucleotides: TGTGCCAGCAGCCCGGGACTAGGAGCATACGAGCAGTACTTC. It codes for CASSPGLGAYEQYF. This chain uses TRBV7-2 with TRBJ2-7; the match to TRBD2 covers 8 bases. Germline loops: CDR1 SGHTA, CDR2 FQGNSA. CDR3 length: 14 amino acids. The trim removed 5 bases at V and 4 bases at J, leaving 7 bases unmatched.